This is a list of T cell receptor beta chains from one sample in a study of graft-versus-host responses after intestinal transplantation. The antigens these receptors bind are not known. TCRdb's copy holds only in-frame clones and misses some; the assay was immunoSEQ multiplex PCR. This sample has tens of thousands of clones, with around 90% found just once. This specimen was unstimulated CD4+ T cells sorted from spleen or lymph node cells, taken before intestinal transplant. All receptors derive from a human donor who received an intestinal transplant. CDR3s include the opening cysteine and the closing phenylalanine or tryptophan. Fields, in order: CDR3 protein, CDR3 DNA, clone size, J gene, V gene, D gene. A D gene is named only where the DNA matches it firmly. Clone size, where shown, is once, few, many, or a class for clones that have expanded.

CASSMAGPTTDTQYF,TGTGCCAGTAGTATGGCGGGACCCACCACAGATACGCAGTATTTT,-,TRBJ2-3,TRBV19,-
CASSPLVAGGETQYF,TGTGCCAGCAGTCCCCTGGTAGCGGGGGGGGAGACCCAGTACTTC,-,TRBJ2-5,TRBV6-5,TRBD2
CAITGISPYEQYF,TGTGCCATCACGGGGATCTCCCCCTACGAGCAGTACTTC,-,TRBJ2-7,TRBV28,-
CASRYRRATEAFF,TGTGCCAGCAGATACCGACGGGCCACTGAAGCTTTCTTT,-,TRBJ1-1,TRBV27,-
CASSQDFLGPTASYEQYF,TGTGCCAGCAGCCAAGATTTTTTGGGACCCACAGCCTCCTACGAGCAGTACTTC,-,TRBJ2-7,TRBV14,-
CASLDRYNEKLFF,TGTGCCAGCCTAGACAGATATAATGAAAAACTGTTTTTT,-,TRBJ1-4,TRBV6-6,-
CAWSERQYNSPLHF,TGTGCCTGGAGTGAGCGCCAGTATAATTCACCCCTCCACTTT,-,TRBJ1-6,TRBV30,-
CAWNHNREQYF,TGTGCCTGGAACCACAACCGGGAGCAGTACTTC,-,TRBJ2-7,TRBV30,-
CASSEVVMLGALDHEQYF,TGTGCCAGCAGTGAAGTTGTAATGCTGGGCGCCCTCGACCACGAGCAGTACTTC,once,TRBJ2-7,TRBV6-1,-
CASSISGRGVQYF,TGTGCCAGCAGCATCAGCGGGAGAGGAGTGCAGTACTTC,-,TRBJ2-5,TRBV7-8,TRBD2
CATSRDLHTEAFF,TGTGCCACCAGCAGAGATTTGCACACTGAAGCTTTCTTT,-,TRBJ1-1,TRBV15,-
CASSFGVTDTQYF,TGTGCCAGCAGTTTCGGGGTCACAGATACGCAGTATTTT,-,TRBJ2-3,TRBV27,-
CASSLVQMTAGANVLTF,TGTGCCAGCAGTTTAGTTCAGATGACAGCTGGGGCCAACGTCCTGACTTTC,-,TRBJ2-6,TRBV28,-
CASSSGRINEKLFF,TGTGCCAGCAGTTCAGGACGGATAAATGAAAAACTGTTTTTT,-,TRBJ1-4,TRBV6-6,-
CASSLAATDTNYGYTF,TGTGCCAGCAGCTTAGCTGCGACAGATACTAACTATGGCTACACCTTC,-,TRBJ1-2,TRBV11-2,-
CASSLGASGMEDTQYF,TGTGCCAGCAGCTTAGGTGCTAGCGGGATGGAGGATACGCAGTATTTT,-,TRBJ2-3,TRBV7-6,TRBD2
CAWSGTGGRQPQHF,TGTGCCTGGAGTGGTACAGGGGGCAGGCAGCCCCAGCATTTT,few,TRBJ1-5,TRBV30,TRBD1
CASSLVPMITDTQYF,TGTGCCAGCAGCTTGGTCCCCATGATCACAGATACGCAGTATTTT,-,TRBJ2-3,TRBV5-6,-
CASGRGGPTNEKLFF,TGCGCCAGCGGTCGCGGGGGGCCAACTAATGAAAAACTGTTTTTT,-,TRBJ1-4,TRBV10-2,-
CASSLERTYEQYF,TGTGCCAGCAGCTTAGAGCGGACCTACGAGCAGTACTTC,-,TRBJ2-7,TRBV7-9,-
CASRDRKGQGSSYNSPLHF,TGTGCCAGCAGAGATAGGAAGGGACAGGGGAGCTCCTATAATTCACCCCTCCACTTT,-,TRBJ1-6,TRBV2,TRBD1
CASSLGLASTDTQYF,TGTGCCAGCAGCTTGGGACTAGCTAGCACAGATACGCAGTATTTT,-,TRBJ2-3,TRBV5-6,TRBD2
CASSLSDTQYF,TGTGCCAGCAGCCTATCAGATACGCAGTATTTT,-,TRBJ2-3,TRBV7-8,-
CASSQGLEETQYF,TGCGCCAGCAGTCAGGGGTTAGAAGAGACCCAGTACTTC,-,TRBJ2-5,TRBV5-1,-
CASSQSQGNTEAFF,TGTGCCAGCAGCCAGTCACAGGGTAACACTGAAGCTTTCTTT,-,TRBJ1-1,TRBV4-2,-
CASKTSGSPGELFF,TGTGCCAGCAAGACTAGCGGGAGCCCCGGGGAGCTGTTTTTT,few,TRBJ2-2,TRBV27,TRBD2
CASSFHTEAFF,TGTGCCAGCAGCTTTCACACTGAAGCTTTCTTT,-,TRBJ1-1,TRBV11-1,-
CASSSGGRYSGNTIYF,TGTGCCAGCAGCTCCGGGGGAAGATACTCTGGAAACACCATATATTTT,-,TRBJ1-3,TRBV7-3,-
CASSLNGRSPYEQYF,TGTGCCAGCAGTTTAAACGGGAGGTCACCCTACGAGCAGTACTTC,-,TRBJ2-7,TRBV27,TRBD2
CASTSRSRTYEQYF,TGTGCCAGCACCTCCCGGAGCAGGACCTACGAGCAGTACTTC,-,TRBJ2-7,TRBV28,-